Each of the 13 T cell receptor beta chains below was sequenced from the same sample in a study of CD8 T cells in Susac syndrome. The RNA input was roughly 0.45 to 1 ug, and it was reverse transcribed with random hexamers. TCRdb reanalysed the immunoSEQ multiplex PCR reads using MiXCR and keeps one entry per CDR3 protein. The table lists 200,000 to 300,000 distinct CDR3 sequences, about 96% of them singletons. Sequencing used CD4+ T cells from PBMCs. Source of these receptors: a human donor with Susac syndrome.

The chain combines TRBV6-5 with TRBJ2-2; D not resolved. The CDR3 covers 12 residues. Germline V lookup: CDR1 MNHEY, CDR2 SVGAGI. V lost 4 bases, J lost 3 bases, and 3 bases lay in between. CDR3 bases: TGTGCCAGCAGTTTTCACACCGGGGAGCTGTTTTTT. Encoded protein: CASSFHTGELFF.

The chain uses TRBV4-2 and TRBJ2-1; D is ambiguous. Trimming took off 4 bases at V and 2 bases at J, with 15 bases between the two ends. Germline CDR1 is LGHNA and CDR2 is YNFKEQ. CDR3 size: 16 residues. CDR3 bases: TGTGCCAGCAGCCGACAAGTAAGGGCGACCTACAATGAGCAGTTCTTC. Its translation is CASSRQVRATYNEQFF.

This sequence joins TRBV20-1 and TRBJ1-2, with 7 bases identical to TRBD1. The CDR3 runs 14 residues. CDR1 DFQATT and CDR2 SNEGSKA come from the germline V gene (reference sequence). V trimming: 6 bases; J trimming: 3 bases; junction bases outside the gene matches: 10. CDR3 residues: CSAPITGVDYGYTF. CDR3 nucleotide sequence: TGCAGTGCCCCAATAACAGGGGTGGACTATGGCTACACCTTC.

This clonotype was seen once. The rearrangement uses TRBV5-1 and TRBJ2-1, with a weak D call TRBD2 (5 bases). Gene TRBJ2-7 matches the end of the DNA better, so the J call may be wrong. The germline CDR1 and CDR2 sequences are SGHRS and YFSETQ. The CDR3 length is 14 residues. Written as DNA, the CDR3 is TGCGCCAGCAGCTCACTGGACTCCCCACGGTTGCAGTACTTC. Translating gives CASSSLDSPRLQYF.

The genes are TRBV9 and TRBJ2-4; D is unresolved. The CDR3 contains 15 residues. CDR1 and CDR2 (germline): SGDLS, YYNGEE. Trimming shortened V by 0 bases and J by 3 bases, and 10 bases separated the two germline ends. Here the CDR3 reads CASSVDSNLKNIQYF. The CDR3, as DNA: TGTGCCAGCAGCGTAGACAGCAACCTCAAAAACATTCAGTACTTC.

The chain links TRBV23-1 to TRBJ2-5; 7 bases align to TRBD2. TRBV23-1 is placed among ORFs of uncertain function. The CDR3 runs 16 residues. Losses at the gene ends were 4 bases for V and 3 bases for J; bases not matched to a gene: 11. Here the CDR3 DNA reads TGCGCCAGCAGTCCCGTCGGAGCAGCGGGGAAAGAGACCCAGTACTTC. It is translated as CASSPVGAAGKETQYF.

This clonotype was picked up one time. The chain uses TRBV5-1 and TRBJ1-4; TRBD1 aligns across 7 bases. The CDR3 extends over 15 amino acids. Losses at the gene ends were 4 bases for V and 8 bases for J; bases not matched to a gene: 11. Germline values: CDR1 SGHRS, CDR2 YFSETQ. CDR3 sequence: CASSVGTAGKEKLFF. The CDR3 DNA reads as TGCGCCAGCAGCGTCGGGACAGCTGGGAAGGAAAAACTGTTTTTT.

The chain links TRBV12-5 to TRBJ2-2; tentatively, D is TRBD1 or TRBD2 (5 bases each). Trimming stripped 0 bases from V and 0 bases from J, with 11 bases between. The CDR3 runs to 17 residues. Germline CDR1 reads LGHNT; CDR2 reads FRNRAP. The DNA for the CDR3 is TGTGCTAGTGGTTTGGTAAGGGGCGGGCCGAACACCGGGGAGCTGTTTTTT. Its translation is CASGLVRGGPNTGELFF.

The DNA of the CDR3 is TGTGCCACCAGTGATTCCACGACATCAGGCGGCACTGAAGCTTTCTTT. Amino acids: CATSDSTTSGGTEAFF. This chain joins TRBV24-1 and TRBJ1-1; D is uncertain. The V end lost 2 bases, the J end lost 4 bases, and 16 bases lay between the germline ends. This CDR3 is 16 amino acids long. Germline CDR1 and CDR2: KGHDR and SFDVKD.

The V gene is TRBV3-1, the J gene TRBJ2-7; D uncertain. V gave up 4 bases and J gave up 6 bases, with 25 bases separating them. The V gene's germline CDR1 is LGHDT and CDR2 YNNKEL (reference sequence). The CDR3 is 17 residues long. The CDR3 loop reads CASSPLRSATRTSEQYF. DNA for the CDR3: TGTGCCAGCAGCCCCCTCCGTTCGGCAACCCGAACGTCCGAGCAGTACTTC.

The chain has TRBV28 and TRBJ2-4; 9 nucleotides match TRBD1. J lost 5 bases, V lost 7 bases, and 9 bases had no gene match. The CDR3 loop spans 15 amino acids. The germline gives CDR1 MDHEN, CDR2 SYDVKM. The CDR3 bases are TGTGCCAGCACCAACACAGGGGGCAGGGAAAACATTCAGTACTTC. The encoded protein is CASTNTGGRENIQYF.

The chain is built from TRBV19 and TRBJ2-1, with 9 bases fitting TRBD1. The CDR3 is 14 residues long. Germline V gene lookup returns CDR1 LNHDA and CDR2 SQIVND (reference sequence). With 5 bases clipped from V and 12 bases from J, the junction kept 11 bases outside the gene matches. For the CDR3, the DNA is TGTGCCAGTAGTTACCGGGACAGGGCGTACGGGCAGTTCTTC. It encodes CASSYRDRAYGQFF.

This sequence joins TRBV19 and TRBJ1-1, with 9 bases that match TRBD1. CDR1 is LNHDA and CDR2 is SQIVND in the germline V gene (reference sequence). The CDR3 covers 14 residues. V lost 6 bases and J lost 6; bases outside the gene matches: 8. The CDR3 sequence: CASSPGQGNAEAFF. The CDR3 coding sequence is TGTGCCAGTAGCCCGGGACAGGGAAACGCTGAAGCTTTCTTT.